This T cell receptor (beta chain) originates from a study of post-analysis software for immune sequencing data. Unique molecular identifiers were present in the TCR beta cDNA libraries. TCRdb reprocessed the PCR reads via MiXCR and lists one record per CDR3 protein. The table lists 380,000 or so distinct CDR3 sequences, about a third of them singletons, with roughly 12% in the top ten. CDR3 length: 14 residues. Germline loops: CDR1 SGHVS, CDR2 FQNEAQ. The V end lost 4 bases, the J end lost 7 bases, and 17 bases lay between the germline ends. As concerns this clonotype: The antigen is unknown.

Findings and limits, study-wide: Under the F measure, samples that were prepared in one batch clustered strongly together. Patients had higher frequencies than controls of roughly five TRBV segments, including TRBV5-6, TRBV5-1 and TRBV20-1.

This chain joins TRBV7-8 and TRBJ2-7; no reliable D call. This sequence was found in a girl aged 5-17 years with multiple sclerosis. Sequences were obtained from blood. CDR3 DNA: TGTGCCAGCAGCTGGTCCGGGTCCGCTGGAGAGCAGTACTTC. Encoded protein: CASSWSGSAGEQYF.